This passage covers 21 T cell receptor beta chains from one sample sequenced in a study of OX40 agonist ivuxolimab in advanced cancers. Libraries were prepared by immunoSEQ multiplex PCR; TCRdb keeps only in-frame clonotypes and omits some of them. The sample holds tens of thousands of clones, roughly 85% seen once. The source material was CD4+ or CD8+ T cells sorted from blood, sampled in a trial of the OX40 agonist ivuxolimab. These receptors were collected from an adult with an advanced solid tumor such as melanoma, head and neck, liver or kidney cancer.

The chain uses TRBV19 and TRBJ1-2; no clear D gene. This CDR3 comprises 14 residues. Germline-derived CDR1 and CDR2 are LNHDA and SQIVND (reference sequence). Trimming stripped 1 base from V and 10 bases from J, with 16 bases between. CDR3 amino acids: CASSIGADVSVYTF. The CDR3 nucleotides are TGTGCCAGTAGTATAGGTGCAGACGTATCGGTCTACACCTTC.

In nucleotides, the CDR3 is TGTGCCAGCAGCCGGCCCCCCGGGGACGGGCTCTTGCAGGGCCAGTACTTC. Translation gives CASSRPPGDGLLQGQYF. The V gene is TRBV5-6, the J gene TRBJ2-5; perhaps D is TRBD1 or TRBD2 (5 bases each). Germline assignment: CDR1 SGHDT and CDR2 YYEEEE. The CDR3 consists of 17 residues. The V end was cut by 4 bases, the J end by 10 bases, with 29 bases between. The whole variable domain, remainder taken from reference TRBV5-6 and TRBJ2-5, is DAGVTQSPTHLIKTRGQQVTLRCSPKSGHDTVSWYQQALGQGPQFIFQYYEEEERQRGNFPDRFSGHQFPNYSSELNVNALLLGDSALYLCASSRPPGDGLLQGQYFGPGTRLLVL.

V usage is TRBV7-2 and J usage is TRBJ1-2; 11 nucleotides match TRBD1. This CDR3 is 15 amino acids long. The germline gives CDR1 SGHTA, CDR2 FQGNSA. V shed 4 bases and J 4 bases; nucleotides not matched to a gene: 5. The CDR3 DNA reads TGTGCCAGCAGCTCAATCGGGACAGGGGGCTATGGCTACACCTTC. This translates into CASSSIGTGGYGYTF. The full variable domain, its missing parts supplied by reference TRBV7-2 and TRBJ1-2, is GAGVSQSPSNKVTEKGKDVELRCDPISGHTALYWYRQSLGQGLEFLIYFQGNSAPDKSGLPSDRFSAERTGGSVSTLTIQRTQQEDSAVYLCASSSIGTGGYGYTFGSGTRLTVV.

This clone was seen only once. This chain uses TRBV5-6 with TRBJ2-5, with TRBD2 matching 7 bases. The junction had 13 bases not matched to a gene; V was cut back by 0 bases and J by 5 bases. Germline loops: CDR1 SGHDT, CDR2 YYEEEE. CDR3 size: 17 residues. DNA for the CDR3: TGTGCCAGCAGCTTGGAAGGGGAGGGAGTGGTTGAGGAGACCCAGTACTTC. It yields the protein CASSLEGEGVVEETQYF.

The genes are TRBV15 and TRBJ1-2; D unclear. CDR1 and CDR2 from the germline V gene are LNHNV and YYDKDF (reference sequence). V was shortened by 5 bases and J by 6 bases, with 16 bases between the two germline ends. This CDR3 spans 14 amino acids. The CDR3, as DNA: TGTGCCACCAGCCTAGCGACCCGGCCGGATGGCTACACCTTC. Protein sequence: CATSLATRPDGYTF.

The V gene is TRBV19, the J gene TRBJ2-2; D is perhaps TRBD1 (6 bases). V was pared by 5 bases and J by 1 base, with 14 bases between. The germline CDR1 and CDR2 sequences are LNHDA and SQIVND (reference sequence). There are 16 residues in the CDR3. The CDR3 bases are TGTGCCAGTAGTGTATCCGGGACATTGAACACCGGGGAGCTGTTTTTT. This translates into CASSVSGTLNTGELFF.

The chain employs TRBV7-2 and TRBJ2-7, with D perhaps being TRBD1 or TRBD2 (6 bases each). Deletions cut 1 base from V and 2 bases from J, with 15 bases between. The germline gives CDR1 SGHTA, CDR2 FQGNSA. CDR3 length: 16 amino acids. The CDR3, as DNA: TGTGCCAGCAGCTTAGGGGGGGCCACGAGGGCCTACGAGCAGTACTTC. Its protein product is CASSLGGATRAYEQYF.

V usage is TRBV10-3 and J usage is TRBJ1-5; D might be TRBD1 (6 bases). Germline CDR1 ENHRY, CDR2 SYGVKD. The CDR3 length is 14 residues. V gave up 4 bases and J gave up 2 bases, with 9 bases separating them. This CDR3 reads CAISGSGGNQPQHF. CDR3 sequence (DNA): TGTGCCATCAGTGGGTCAGGGGGCAATCAGCCCCAGCATTTT.

This clone was found once. This same CDR3 is encoded by further DNA sequences in the sample. This chain joins TRBV7-2 and TRBJ1-2; D remains unclear. The CDR3 contains 12 residues. Germline V CDR1 and CDR2: SGHTA, FQGNSA. V lost 1 base, J lost 3 bases, and 3 bases lay in between. This CDR3 reads CASSLGDYGYTF. In DNA form, the CDR3 reads TGTGCCAGCAGCTTAGGGGACTATGGCTACACCTTC.

This clone was seen just once. This chain uses TRBV18 with TRBJ1-1; 7 bases are shared with TRBD1. Germline lookup yields CDR1 KGHSH and CDR2 LQKENI. This CDR3 is built from 16 residues. V was pared by 6 bases and J by 2 bases, with 12 bases of the junction left unmatched. The CDR3 nucleotides are TGTGCCAGCTCCACCTCCGGGACAGCATACAACACTGAAGCTTTCTTT. This encodes CASSTSGTAYNTEAFF.

The rearrangement joins TRBV7-6 to TRBJ2-2, with unresolved D. The V end lost 4 bases, the J end lost 4 bases, and 7 bases lay between the germline ends. The germline V gene has CDR1 SGHVS and CDR2 FNYEAQ. The CDR3 spans 13 residues. CDR3 region: CASSSRATGELFF. The CDR3 nucleotides read TGTGCCAGCAGCTCCCGGGCCACCGGGGAGCTGTTTTTT.

This clone was seen a few times. This chain connects TRBV12-5 to TRBJ1-6; 8 bases agree with TRBD1. After removal of 8 bases from V and 7 bases from J, the junction contained 7 bases not matched to a gene. The germline V gene has CDR1 LGHNT and CDR2 FRNRAP. The CDR3 length is 14 residues. CDR3 bases: TGTGCTAGTTCTGGGACAGGTGTAAATTCACCCCTCCACTTT. Protein product: CASSGTGVNSPLHF. Variable domain in full (rest from reference TRBV12-5 and TRBJ1-6): DARVTQTPRHKVTEMGQEVTMRCQPILGHNTVFWYRQTMMQGLELLAYFRNRAPLDDSGMPKDRFSAEMPDATLATLKIQPSEPRDSAVYFCASSGTGVNSPLHFGNGTRLTVT.

This clone showed up just once. The chain's CDR3 is CASSDLAKINEKLFF. CDR3 DNA: TGTGCCAGCAGTGACTTGGCGAAAATTAATGAAAAACTGTTTTTT. V gene TRBV2 combines with J gene TRBJ1-4; D not certain. The CDR3 loop spans 15 amino acids. Trimming stripped 3 bases from V and 4 bases from J, with 12 bases between. The germline gives CDR1 SNHLY, CDR2 FYNNEI.

The chain is built from TRBV11-2 and TRBJ1-3; maybe TRBD1 (5 bases). Germline V gives CDR1 SGHAT, CDR2 FQNNGV. V gave up 6 bases and J gave up 5 bases, with 14 bases separating them. The CDR3 spans 14 residues. The CDR3 reads CASRFTGARNTIYF. The CDR3 DNA is TGTGCCAGCAGGTTCACAGGCGCTCGAAACACCATATATTTT.

The chain joins TRBV7-6 to TRBJ2-2; D uncertain. This CDR3 region has 14 residues. The germline CDR1 and CDR2 sequences are SGHVS and FNYEAQ. V lost 2 bases and J lost 6, with 10 bases in between. The CDR3 protein is CASSLKSRSGELFF. DNA of the CDR3: TGTGCCAGCAGCTTAAAGAGTAGATCCGGGGAGCTGTTTTTT.

V usage is TRBV5-1 and J usage is TRBJ2-7; 8 bases are shared with TRBD1. CDR1 is SGHRS and CDR2 is YFSETQ in the germline V gene. The CDR3 spans 14 residues. V lost 4 bases and J lost 3; bases outside the gene matches: 6. DNA for the CDR3: TGCGCCAGCAGCCAAACAGGGGGGAACTACGAGCAGTACTTC. Translation gives CASSQTGGNYEQYF.

This chain links TRBV4-3 with TRBJ2-6; the D is unclear. The V and J ends lost 3 bases and 5 bases respectively, with 8 bases between them. Per the germline V gene, CDR1 is LGHNA and CDR2 is YSLEER. The CDR3 is made up of 14 amino acids. CDR3 nucleotide sequence: TGCGCCAGCAGCCACCTTGACAGGGCCAACGTCCTGACTTTC. Protein: CASSHLDRANVLTF.

The chain links TRBV2 to TRBJ2-1; 10 positions agree with TRBD1. The CDR3 totals 15 residues. From germline, CDR1 is SNHLY and CDR2 FYNNEI. Trimming at V came to 7 bases and at J to 3 bases, leaving 6 bases not matched to a gene. The CDR3 loop is CASTATGGVYNEQFF. The CDR3 bases are TGTGCCAGCACCGCGACAGGGGGCGTCTACAATGAGCAGTTCTTC.

This chain uses TRBV10-3 with TRBJ2-3; 13 bases match TRBD2. V trimming: 6 bases; J trimming: 8 bases; junction bases outside the gene matches: 5. The CDR3 has 14 amino acids. In germline, CDR1 is ENHRY, CDR2 SYGVKD. The CDR3 reads CAISGGLAGITQYF. The DNA of the CDR3 is TGTGCCATCAGCGGGGGACTAGCGGGAATTACGCAGTATTTT.

The chain is built from TRBV5-5 and TRBJ2-7, with D hard to call. The CDR3 contains 14 residues. The V end was cut by 4 bases, the J end by 3 bases, with 14 bases between. Germline V gene lookup returns CDR1 SGHKS and CDR2 YYEKEE (reference sequence). The CDR3 protein is CASSQHVVLYEQYF. The CDR3 nucleotides are TGTGCCAGCAGCCAACATGTTGTCCTCTACGAGCAGTACTTC.

The table lists this clone with a count of one. V gene TRBV25-1 combines with J gene TRBJ1-2, with 9 bases that match TRBD1. The germline V gene encodes CDR1 MGHDK and CDR2 SYGVNS. Unmatched junction bases numbered 5, after V lost 4 bases and J lost 5 bases. The CDR3 has 14 residues. Here the CDR3 reads CASSGTTGGYGYTF. CDR3 nucleotides: TGTGCCAGCAGTGGGACGACAGGGGGATATGGCTACACCTTC.